This T cell receptor (beta chain) derives from a study of CD8+ T cells in alopecia areata. Whole-study findings and limits: On tofacitinib, scalp clonality and expanded CD8+ clones among top 100 fell significantly.

The CDR3 sequence is 16 residues long. Germline CDR1 reads SGHDT; CDR2 reads YYEEEE. The V end lost 5 bases, the J end lost 2 bases, and 19 bases lay between the germline ends. Following RNA extraction, reverse transcription yielded cDNA that acted as the sequencing template. TCRdb's table, derived via immunoSEQ multiplex PCR, lists solely in-frame clones and lacks some. The profile shows around 300,000 clones, 60% of them singletons. This clone was found a few times. Antigen specificity is unknown. Treatment meaning: oral pan-JAK inhibitor, 5-10 mg twice daily. Lesional scalp punch biopsies and peripheral blood came from alopecia areata patients. The researchers isolated CD4+ and CD8+ T cells from PBMCs by sorting.

The chain links TRBV5-6 to TRBJ2-5; D is unclear. This sample comprised CD4+ T cells sorted from blood, obtained at approximately week 52, from a patient treated with tofacitinib. The TCR sequence derives from a human donor with alopecia areata. CDR3 region: CASRLNSFKVQETQYF. As DNA, the CDR3 is TGTGCCAGCAGGTTGAATTCTTTCAAAGTTCAAGAGACCCAGTACTTC.